This T cell receptor (beta chain) came from a study of shared clonotypes between healthy human individuals. Concerning this clone: Its antigen is currently unknown.

The CDR3 spans 16 residues. Losses at the gene ends were 6 bases for V and 7 bases for J; bases not matched to a gene: 11. The germline V gene has CDR1 SGHNT and CDR2 YYREEE (reference sequence). Findings of the study overall: The study found roughly 5% of naive CD4 clonotypes shared across several donors. Sampling was confined to blood; repertoires within tissues likely differ. Non-shared clonotypes had lower generation probabilities than those shared by all four donors.

Healthy HIV-negative adults with no recent acute infections or vaccinations were recruited as donors. Data came from immunoSEQ multiplex PCR; TCRdb stores just in-frame clones and leaves some out. The sample has around 330,000 clones; roughly 70% are singletons. Material: memory CD4+ T cells sorted from blood. Subset in this sample: CD45RA-negative fraction. The rearrangement joins TRBV5-4 to TRBJ2-2; 11 bases agree with TRBD1. The receptor's source is a man aged 25-45 years in good health. As DNA, the CDR3 is TGTGCCAGCAACGATCCGGGACAGGGGGAGAACGGGGAGCTGTTTTTT. It yields the protein CASNDPGQGENGELFF. The variable domain in full, with the rest retrieved from reference TRBV5-4 and TRBJ2-2, is ETGVTQSPTHLIKTRGQQVTLRCSSQSGHNTVSWYQQALGQGPQFIFQYYREEENGRGNFPPRFSGLQFPNYSSELNVNALELDDSALYLCASNDPGQGENGELFFGEGSRLTVL.